This TCR beta chain was recorded in a study of shared clonotypes between healthy human individuals. Overall study context: The donor pool was made up of a couple of women and three men aged 18 to 49. General study results and limits: A few donors showed sharing of about 4.8% of naive CD4 clonotypes. The diversity represented, both genetic and in exposure history, was limited by few donors.

Trimming took 4 bases from V and 2 from J, leaving 10 bases between them. This CDR3 has 14 amino acids. Looked up from germline, CDR1 is SGHRS and CDR2 is YFSETQ. About this clone: The target antigen is unknown.

Assay used: immunoSEQ multiplex PCR; TCRdb lists only in-frame clones, some missing. This repertoire shows 730,000 or so clones, roughly 70% found once; its top ten account for about 1.8%. The chain couples TRBV5-1 to TRBJ2-1; D gene uncertain. This receptor was taken from a woman in her thirties in good health. Sequencing used memory CD4+ T cells sorted from blood. The subset: CD45RA-negative fraction. The CDR3 DNA sequence: TGCGCCAGCAGCCTCGGACCCACCTACAATGAGCAGTTCTTC. This encodes CASSLGPTYNEQFF.